The clone carrying this T cell receptor (beta chain) has a handful of counts. TCRdb reanalysed the reads using MiXCR and keeps one entry per CDR3 protein. The sample holds fewer than 200,000 distinct CDR3 sequences, around an eighth seen once. This entry belongs to a study of T cell repertoires in cytomegalovirus infection. At the level of the study: In public TCR beta signatures, there were indications of both CMV infection and matching HLA type.

This CDR3 has 15 residues. J lost 5 bases, V lost 5 bases, and 7 bases had no gene match. Germline CDR1 reads MDHEN; CDR2 reads SYDVKM. The receptor was derived from a human donor in good health (CMV status not recorded). Some clones in this sample may be carry-over from other donors' samples. This sequence joins TRBV28 and TRBJ1-1; 11 bases fit TRBD1. Specimen: PBMCs. The CDR3 sequence is CASSHRTGGATEAFF. For the CDR3, the DNA is TGTGCCAGCAGTCACCGGACAGGGGGCGCGACTGAAGCTTTCTTT.